One TCR beta chain is described in this entry. Its target is unknown. The entry originates in a study of cytomegalovirus exposure and HLA in healthy donors. Study conclusions and caveats: Associated with cytomegalovirus, according to the listing, were 150 to 200 TCR beta chains. As was reported, the classifier diagnosed cytomegalovirus status with high specificity and sensitivity.

Primers: 60 Vbeta forward and 13 Jbeta reverse. Profiling relied on immunoSEQ multiplex PCR, and the TCRdb table lists in-frame clones only, not all of them. This table holds about 69,000 clones, about 74% found once. This clonotype originated in a woman aged 30 to 39 in good health and CMV-seropositive. Input material: PBMCs.

The CDR3 loop reads CASSYSGGKNQPQHF. The CDR3 DNA reads as TGTGCCAGCAGTTACTCAGGGGGTAAGAATCAGCCCCAGCATTTT. V and J are TRBV6-5 and TRBJ1-5; D is possibly TRBD1 (6 bases). The V end lost 0 bases, the J end lost 4 bases, and 10 bases lay between the germline ends. The germline V gene encodes CDR1 MNHEY and CDR2 SVGAGI. The CDR3 has 15 residues.